This T cell receptor beta chain stems from a study of T cells after yellow fever vaccination. A few counts support this clonotype. Its antigen is not known. It was through 5'RACE template switching that TCR cDNA was made, with a universal primer site and UMIs added. TCRdb re-called the 5' RACE reads with MiXCR, one entry per CDR3 protein. The sample shows 200,000 to 300,000 distinct CDR3 sequences, approximately 12% of them seen only once. In germline, CDR1 is DFQATT, CDR2 SNEGSKA (reference sequence). Losses at the gene ends were 4 bases for V and 3 bases for J; bases not matched to a gene: 2. The CDR3 covers 14 residues. Study-wide points: Most primary-vaccination clones reappeared after the booster (about 95% CD4, 75% to 90% CD8). Contamination of FACS-sorted repertoires by abundant clonotypes from the bulk population could occur.

The rearrangement uses TRBV20-1 and TRBJ2-7; 14 nucleotides agree with TRBD2. The sequence was collected from a man aged 25 to 45 who received the YFV17D yellow fever vaccine. The sample consisted of CD4+ T cells sorted from PBMCs, taken 45 days after the yellow fever booster vaccination. The CDR3 is CSATGTSGSYEQYF. The DNA of the CDR3 is TGCAGTGCTACCGGGACTAGCGGGAGCTACGAGCAGTACTTC.